Included here is one TCR beta chain sequence, with context. Germline V gene lookup returns CDR1 SGHTA and CDR2 FQGNSA. The V gene end was trimmed by 8 bases and the J gene end by 1 base; junction bases not matched to a gene: 5. The CDR3 is 14 amino acids. Methods used by the authors: Quantification of nucleated cells was approximated via reference gene primer amplification. The table came from immunoSEQ multiplex PCR; TCRdb's copy has only in-frame clones and leaves some out. That table furnishes V, J and clone size, whereas the DNA furnished D and trimming. The sample has 52,000 or so clones; around 76% are singletons. This entry belongs to a study of blood T cell repertoires in COVID-19. Study summary: Samples representing acute and convalescent COVID-19 were sourced from the United States, Italy and Spain. Sources were T cells, B-cell-depleted T cells, or PBMCs; the material itself was cDNA or gDNA.

Sequencing input: peripheral blood. The clonotype originates from a man aged 45-60 years with active or convalescent COVID-19. The rearrangement joins TRBV7-2 to TRBJ2-1; 7 bases match TRBD2. CDR3 in amino acids: CASLLATSYNEQFF. CDR3 sequence (DNA): TGTGCCAGCCTACTAGCGACGTCCTACAATGAGCAGTTCTTC. Complete variable domain (other parts from reference TRBV7-2 and TRBJ2-1): GAGVSQSPSNKVTEKGKDVELRCDPISGHTALYWYRQSLGQGLEFLIYFQGNSAPDKSGLPSDRFSAERTGGSVSTLTIQRTQQEDSAVYLCASLLATSYNEQFFGPGTRLTVL.